There are a few counts of the clone carrying this T cell receptor (beta chain). Its cognate antigen is unknown. From germline, CDR1 is DFQATT and CDR2 SNEGSKA (reference sequence). Deletions cut 2 bases from V and 3 bases from J, with 11 bases between. This CDR3 contains 13 residues. This entry comes from a study of blood T cells in healthy people across ages. Turning to the study itself: Template switching picked up about one barcoded beta molecule for each two T cells.

Alongside a J-beta primer mix, a sample-barcoded 5' primer served in a second PCR lasting 7 to 11 cycles. TCRdb passed the 5' RACE reads through MiXCR, listing each CDR3 protein once. The sample has hundreds of thousands of distinct CDR3 sequences, around 43% seen once. Study-level findings and limits: Naive T cell percentage showed a strong correlation with TCR beta diversity.

Sequenced input: blood. The receptor was derived from a man in his 60s in good health. The chain combines TRBV20-1 with TRBJ2-7, with D tentatively TRBD1 (5 bases). The CDR3 DNA reads TGCAGTGCTAGACAGGGATTTAACTACGAGCAGTACTTC. Translated, it gives CSARQGFNYEQYF.